One and the same sample provided the 19 T cell receptor beta chains below, sequenced in a study of blood T cell repertoires in COVID-19. Using immunoSEQ multiplex PCR, the repertoire was profiled, and TCRdb retains in-frame clones only, with some absent. There are about 39,000 clones in the sample; 70% to 90% occur only once, and about 5% lies in the top ten. The sequenced sample was peripheral blood. Source of these receptors: a man aged 40-50 years with active COVID-19.

The rearrangement links TRBV19 to TRBJ2-2; maybe TRBD2 (6 bases). V was clipped by 8 bases and J by 6 bases, with 13 bases between them. The CDR3 contains 13 residues. Germline CDR1 and CDR2: LNHDA and SQIVND (reference sequence). Written as DNA, the CDR3 is TGTGCCAGTGCGGGGCAGGTGGCCGGGGAGCTGTTTTTT. Translation gives CASAGQVAGELFF.

CDR3 amino acids: CATSISLLAGSYNEQFF. As DNA, the CDR3 is TGTGCCACCAGCATCAGCCTCCTAGCGGGGTCCTACAATGAGCAGTTCTTC. This chain uses TRBV15 with TRBJ2-1; the match to TRBD2 covers 9 bases. This CDR3 is built from 17 residues. The ends lost 4 bases at V and 1 base at J; junction bases unmatched: 8. Germline V gene data show CDR1 as LNHNV and CDR2 as YYDKDF (reference sequence).

The gene calls are TRBV19 and TRBJ2-1; D may be TRBD2 (7 bases). Trimming left V 0 bases short and J 5 bases short, with 11 bases between. Germline V gene data show CDR1 as LNHDA and CDR2 as SQIVND (reference sequence). This CDR3 is built from 15 residues. CDR3 nucleotide sequence: TGTGCCAGTAGTATAGACGGGGGGCTAAACAATGAGCAGTTCTTC. This sequence encodes CASSIDGGLNNEQFF.

The rearrangement links TRBV9 to TRBJ1-3; 7 bases are shared with TRBD1. Germline V CDR1 and CDR2: SGDLS, YYNGEE. The V gene end was trimmed by 2 bases and the J gene end by 4 bases; junction bases not matched to a gene: 9. The CDR3 loop spans 16 amino acids. The CDR3 nucleotides are TGTGCCAGCAGCGTTTTCCTGACAGGGAGAGGAAACACCATATATTTT. This codes for CASSVFLTGRGNTIYF.

This chain links TRBV28 with TRBJ1-2; no definite D call. This CDR3 is built from 16 residues. Trimming removed 0 bases at V and 2 bases at J, with 13 bases between. The V gene's germline CDR1 is MDHEN and CDR2 SYDVKM. The CDR3 loop reads CASSLWSAGGNYGYTF. The CDR3 coding sequence is TGTGCCAGCAGTTTATGGTCGGCAGGTGGGAACTATGGCTACACCTTC.

This clone was recorded once. This rearrangement joins TRBV19 to TRBJ1-2, with 7 bases identical to TRBD1. The CDR3 runs 16 residues. The V gene's germline CDR1 is LNHDA and CDR2 SQIVND (reference sequence). The trim removed 2 bases at V and 4 bases at J, leaving 10 bases unmatched. The CDR3 sequence: CASSISTGDVIYGYTF. The CDR3 DNA reads TGTGCCAGTAGTATAAGTACAGGGGACGTTATCTATGGCTACACCTTC.

The CDR3 DNA is TGTGCCAGCAGCGTAGGGGGTTTCGGGACAGAGCAGTTCTTC. Translating it yields CASSVGGFGTEQFF. The genes are TRBV9 and TRBJ2-1; tentatively, D is TRBD1 (6 bases). CDR1 and CDR2 from the germline V gene are SGDLS and YYNGEE. The ends were cut back, 0 bases at V and 10 bases at J, with 14 bases in the middle. This CDR3 is built from 14 residues.

The chain has TRBV18 and TRBJ1-4, with D hard to call. Trimming left V 0 bases short and J 3 bases short, with 8 bases between. CDR1 KGHSH and CDR2 LQKENI come from the germline V gene. The CDR3 has 15 amino acids. Here the CDR3 reads CASSPPSSPNEKLFF. In nucleotides, the CDR3 is TGTGCCAGCTCACCACCTAGCAGCCCTAATGAAAAACTGTTTTTT.

This sequence joins TRBV19 and TRBJ1-1, with D possibly matching TRBD1 (5 bases). The germline gives CDR1 LNHDA, CDR2 SQIVND (reference sequence). The CDR3 runs 14 residues. V lost 3 bases and J 4 bases, leaving 12 bases between the germline ends. The CDR3 coding sequence is TGTGCCAGTAGTATTTTGCAGGGCCGCACTGAAGCTTTCTTT. This codes for CASSILQGRTEAFF.

V gene TRBV5-4 combines with J gene TRBJ1-1; 7 bases are a match to TRBD1. Germline V gives CDR1 SGHNT, CDR2 YYREEE (reference sequence). The V gene end was trimmed by 2 bases and the J gene end by 4 bases; junction bases not matched to a gene: 5. The CDR3 loop spans 14 amino acids. The CDR3 DNA sequence: TGTGCCAGCAGCTTAGGGGGCCCCGGCACTGAAGCTTTCTTT. Protein sequence: CASSLGGPGTEAFF.

V gene TRBV9 combines with J gene TRBJ2-7; a weak D match, TRBD1 (7 bases). The germline V gene has CDR1 SGDLS and CDR2 YYNGEE. V lost 0 bases and J 5 bases, leaving 15 bases between the germline ends. The CDR3 is 15 amino acids. CDR3 nucleotides: TGTGCCAGCAGCGTAGCGGGAACAGGGGAGGACGAGCAGTACTTC. This encodes CASSVAGTGEDEQYF.

This clone came up once. The genes are TRBV11-2 and TRBJ2-3, with no clear D. Between the trimmed V and J ends, which lost 3 bases and 6 bases, there was a span of 7 bases. CDR3 size: 12 residues. Germline V CDR1 and CDR2: SGHAT, FQNNGV. The CDR3 sequence: CASSLLRDTQYF. The CDR3 DNA sequence: TGTGCCAGCAGCTTGCTACGTGATACGCAGTATTTT.

The J gene is TRBJ2-1, the V gene TRBV3-1 (or the pseudogene TRBV3-2); D ambiguous. Looked up from germline, CDR1 is LGHDT and CDR2 is YNNKEL (reference sequence). Trimming removed 4 bases from V and 8 bases from J, with 9 bases in between. CDR3 size: 12 residues. CDR3 loop: CASSPSRDEQFF. CDR3 nucleotides: TGTGCCAGCAGCCCGTCTAGAGATGAGCAGTTCTTC.

The V gene is TRBV29-1, the J gene TRBJ1-1; 8 positions match TRBD1. V lost 7 bases and J lost 2; bases outside the gene matches: 6. Germline assignment: CDR1 SQVTM and CDR2 ANQGSEA. This CDR3 contains 13 residues. CDR3 in amino acids: CSAGDRTNTEAFF. The CDR3 DNA is TGCAGCGCTGGGGACAGGACAAACACTGAAGCTTTCTTT.

This sequence joins TRBV4-2 and TRBJ2-2; D perhaps matches TRBD2 (6 bases). V lost 0 bases and J lost 0, with 14 bases in between. The CDR3 consists of 18 residues. Germline V CDR1 and CDR2: LGHNA, YNFKEQ. CDR3 sequence: CASSQDGISGSNTGELFF. CDR3 nucleotide sequence: TGTGCCAGCAGCCAAGATGGGATAAGCGGGTCGAACACCGGGGAGCTGTTTTTT.

The V and J genes are TRBV4-1 and TRBJ2-1; 13 bases align to TRBD2. The J segment lost 0 bases and the V segment lost 3 bases, leaving 8 bases of the junction unmatched. Germline V gives CDR1 MGHRA, CDR2 YSYEKL. The CDR3 runs to 19 residues. CDR3 bases: TGCGCCAGCAGCCAGGCACTAGCGGGAGGGCCCCGCTCCTACAATGAGCAGTTCTTC. This translates into CASSQALAGGPRSYNEQFF.

This CDR3 is CASSPGTRGSTDTQYF. The CDR3 DNA sequence: TGTGCCAGCTCACCAGGGACTAGGGGGAGCACAGATACGCAGTATTTT. V gene TRBV18 combines with J gene TRBJ2-3, with 8 bases fitting TRBD2. The germline CDR1 and CDR2 sequences are KGHSH and LQKENI. J gave up 0 bases and V 2 bases, and 4 bases lay outside the gene matches. This CDR3 is built from 16 residues.

The rearrangement links TRBV28 to TRBJ1-5; 8 bases fit TRBD1. Germline V gives CDR1 MDHEN, CDR2 SYDVKM. The length of the CDR3 is 16 residues. V trimming: 6 bases; J trimming: 0 bases; junction bases outside the gene matches: 7. This chain's CDR3 is CASRIGTGYSNQPQHF. CDR3 sequence (DNA): TGTGCCAGCAGGATTGGGACAGGATATAGCAATCAGCCCCAGCATTTT.

This chain uses TRBV7-8 with TRBJ2-7, with D tentatively TRBD2 (6 bases). Between the trimmed V and J ends, which lost 1 base and 7 bases, there was a span of 20 bases. In germline, CDR1 is SGHVS, CDR2 FQNEAQ. The CDR3 contains 16 residues. CDR3 nucleotide sequence: TGTGCCAGCAGCTTAGTCGGCACAGCGGCCCGGGGGGAGCAGTACTTC. Translation: CASSLVGTAARGEQYF.